The rows below give T cell receptor beta chains drawn from one sample of a study of T cells after yellow fever vaccination. TCRdb redid the calling of the 5' RACE reads with MiXCR, one entry per CDR3 protein. The profile shows about 53,000 distinct CDR3 sequences, approximately 5.7% of them singletons. The sample was PBMCs, either bulk or a sorted T-cell subset (CD4+, CD8+, memory, or dextramer-sorted; not recorded which), taken on the day of the yellow fever booster vaccination. These receptors were obtained from a man aged 18-30 years who received the YFV17D yellow fever vaccine. Each CDR3 is given with its conserved first and last residue. The D gene is left open where the match is weak. Only some rows state a clone size, as once, few, many or a class for expanded clones.

CDR3 length,V gene,D gene,clone size,J gene,CDR3 protein,CDR3 DNA
14,TRBV6-5,.,.,TRBJ1-6,CASRDGGLGSPLHF,TGTGCCAGCAGGGACGGGGGGCTTGGATCACCCCTCCACTTT
15,TRBV12-3/TRBV12-4,.,many,TRBJ1-2,CASTLGHGANYGYTF,TGTGCCAGCACCCTGGGACACGGAGCTAACTATGGCTACACCTTC
16,TRBV14,.,.,TRBJ1-2,CASSQGRQGFPYGYTF,TGTGCCAGCAGCCAAGGCCGGCAGGGTTTCCCCTATGGCTACACCTTC
15,TRBV7-9,TRBD1,many,TRBJ2-3,CASSLGSGGLDTQYF,TGTGCCAGCAGCTTAGGTTCAGGGGGCCTTGATACGCAGTATTTT
16,TRBV18,TRBD1,many,TRBJ2-7,CASSPTRGTPSYEQYF,TGTGCCAGCTCGCCCACCAGGGGGACCCCCTCCTACGAGCAGTACTTC
17,TRBV7-9,.,many,TRBJ1-6,CASSPGGRESYNSPLHF,TGTGCCAGCAGCCCCGGCGGACGGGAGTCCTATAATTCACCCCTCCACTTT
15,TRBV6-5,TRBD1,many,TRBJ1-2,CASSVNPGQGHGYTF,TGTGCCAGCAGTGTCAACCCGGGACAGGGACATGGCTACACCTTC
15,TRBV27,.,many,TRBJ2-7,CASSPRTGGNYEQYF,TGTGCCAGCAGTCCACGGACAGGAGGGAACTACGAGCAGTACTTC
11,TRBV10-3,.,.,TRBJ1-6,CATRGNSPLHF,TGTGCCACTCGGGGTAATTCACCCCTCCACTTT
15,TRBV7-9,.,many,TRBJ2-5,CASSLAVGFWETQYF,TGTGCCAGCAGCTTAGCAGTTGGTTTTTGGGAGACCCAGTACTTC
14,TRBV16,.,few,TRBJ1-6,CASSPDSDRLPLHF,TGTGCCAGCAGCCCCGACTCAGACAGGCTCCCCCTCCACTTT
16,TRBV7-2,TRBD2,.,TRBJ2-2,CASSLGLAGEAGELFF,TGTGCCAGCAGTTTGGGACTAGCGGGGGAGGCCGGGGAGCTGTTTTTT
12,TRBV12-3/TRBV12-4,.,many,TRBJ2-1,CASSLSRRGGFF,TGTGCCAGCAGTTTAAGCCGCAGGGGTGGGTTCTTC
13,TRBV5-1,.,.,TRBJ2-1,CASSLGSHNEQFF,TGCGCCAGCAGCTTGGGCAGCCACAATGAGCAGTTCTTC
15,TRBV29-1,TRBD2,few,TRBJ2-2,CSAEVAGGNTGELFF,TGCAGCGCCGAGGTAGCGGGGGGGAACACCGGGGAGCTGTTTTTT
12,TRBV4-1,.,many,TRBJ1-2,CASSQGNYGYTF,TGTGCCAGCAGTCAGGGAAACTATGGCTACACCTTC
14,TRBV12-3/TRBV12-4,TRBD1,many,TRBJ2-1,CASERVTGVDEQFF,TGTGCCAGCGAGAGGGTGACAGGGGTCGATGAGCAGTTCTTC
17,TRBV5-1,.,many,TRBJ2-3,CASSSTYTRPRADTQYF,TGCGCCAGCAGCTCGACGTATACCCGACCCCGGGCAGATACGCAGTATTTT
15,TRBV9,.,.,TRBJ2-3,CASSVDGDRTDTQYF,TGTGCCAGCAGCGTAGACGGGGACCGCACAGATACGCAGTATTTT
15,TRBV13,.,many,TRBJ2-1,CASSPTGGYYNEQFF,TGTGCCAGCAGCCCGACAGGCGGCTACTACAATGAGCAGTTCTTC
18,TRBV2,.,few,TRBJ1-3,CTQLRRSKPGGSGNTIYF,TGTACCCAGTTGCGGCGATCAAAACCCGGGGGCTCTGGAAACACCATATATTTT
13,TRBV7-3,.,many,TRBJ1-4,CASSLNVGEKLFF,TGTGCCAGCAGCTTAAACGTGGGTGAAAAACTGTTTTTT
14,TRBV10-2,.,many,TRBJ1-1,CASRRGGKNTEAFF,TGCGCCAGCAGAAGGGGCGGAAAGAACACTGAAGCTTTCTTT
16,TRBV29-1,.,many,TRBJ2-1,CSVEDLQQSSYNEQFF,TGCAGCGTTGAAGATCTACAGCAAAGCTCCTACAATGAGCAGTTCTTC
13,TRBV12-3/TRBV12-4,TRBD1,few,TRBJ2-5,CASRPGTGKTQYF,TGTGCCAGCAGACCCGGGACAGGGAAGACCCAGTACTTC
15,TRBV5-4,TRBD2,.,TRBJ2-2,CASSLRGGLTGELFF,TGTGCCAGCAGCTTGCGGGGGGGATTGACCGGGGAGCTGTTTTTT
14,TRBV11-2,.,many,TRBJ2-5,CASSLMSGEETQYF,TGTGCCAGCAGCTTAATGTCGGGGGAGGAGACCCAGTACTTC
14,TRBV29-1,TRBD1,.,TRBJ2-5,CSVEGWTGQETQYF,TGCAGCGTTGAGGGTTGGACAGGCCAAGAGACCCAGTACTTC
16,TRBV29-1,TRBD2,many,TRBJ2-3,CSVETGGPPSTDTQYF,TGCAGCGTTGAAACGGGGGGGCCTCCCTCCACAGATACGCAGTATTTT
16,TRBV4-3,TRBD2,many,TRBJ2-3,CASSQRFLAGEDTQYF,TGCGCCAGCAGCCAACGATTCCTAGCGGGGGAGGATACGCAGTATTTT
16,TRBV7-9,TRBD2,many,TRBJ2-1,CASSPNGGGPYNEQFF,TGTGCCAGCAGCCCCAACGGCGGGGGGCCATACAATGAGCAGTTCTTC
14,TRBV27,.,few,TRBJ1-2,CASSPRNINYGYTF,TGTGCCAGCAGCCCCAGGAATATTAACTATGGCTACACCTTC
15,TRBV7-2,TRBD2,many,TRBJ2-1,CASSLALGGGSEQFF,TGTGCCAGCAGCTTAGCGCTGGGCGGGGGGAGTGAGCAGTTCTTC
14,TRBV9,.,few,TRBJ2-5,CASSVGGGHETQYF,TGTGCCAGCAGCGTAGGTGGGGGGCATGAGACCCAGTACTTC
15,TRBV6-2/TRBV6-3,.,many,TRBJ2-5,CASRQRDTKFKTQYF,TGTGCCAGCAGACAACGGGACACCAAGTTCAAGACCCAGTACTTC
15,TRBV5-1,.,many,TRBJ2-6,CASSLYGSGANVLTF,TGCGCCAGCAGCTTGTACGGCTCTGGGGCCAACGTCCTGACTTTC
15,TRBV5-1,.,few,TRBJ2-4,CASSLGVDALDIQYF,TGCGCCAGCAGCTTGGGGGTGGACGCTCTAGACATTCAGTACTTC